The rows below give T cell receptor beta chains drawn from one sample of a study of memory CD4+ T cells and cytomegalovirus serostatus. Method: immunoSEQ multiplex PCR; TCRdb's copy keeps in-frame clones and lacks some. The sample lists some 95,000 clones, about 80% occurring once. Sequences were obtained from memory CD4+ T cells from blood. The receptors originated from an adult in good health and CMV-seropositive. Each CDR3 is given with its conserved first and last residue. Each record gives: clone size, J gene, V gene, D gene, CDR3 DNA, CDR3 protein. D genes are given only for firm matches. Clone sizes are given selectively: once, few, many, or a class where the clone is expanded.

clone_size: NA; j_call: TRBJ2-1; v_call: TRBV11-3; d_call: NA; cdr3_nt: TGTGCCAGCAGCTTAGTTGGTAGGGCTAATGAGCAGTTCTTC; cdr3_aa: CASSLVGRANEQFF
clone_size: NA; j_call: TRBJ1-2; v_call: TRBV28; d_call: TRBD1; cdr3_nt: TGTGCCAGCGGAACAGGGGGCGCGAGTGGCTACACCTTC; cdr3_aa: CASGTGGASGYTF
clone_size: few; j_call: TRBJ1-1; v_call: TRBV5-1; d_call: TRBD1; cdr3_nt: TGCGCCAGCAGCCCGCCGGGACAGGGGAACACTGAAGCTTTCTTT; cdr3_aa: CASSPPGQGNTEAFF
clone_size: NA; j_call: TRBJ2-2; v_call: TRBV6-1; d_call: NA; cdr3_nt: TGTGCCAGCAGGACTATCTGGGGCGGGGAGCTGTTTTTT; cdr3_aa: CASRTIWGGELFF
clone_size: NA; j_call: TRBJ2-4; v_call: TRBV19; d_call: NA; cdr3_nt: TGTGCCAGTAGTATGAAGGGGTACGACAAAAACATTCAGTACTTC; cdr3_aa: CASSMKGYDKNIQYF
clone_size: NA; j_call: TRBJ2-3; v_call: TRBV5-6; d_call: NA; cdr3_nt: TGTGCCAGCAGCATCACGCCGGGAACCCTAAGCACAGATACGCAGTATTTT; cdr3_aa: CASSITPGTLSTDTQYF
clone_size: NA; j_call: TRBJ2-2; v_call: TRBV11-1; d_call: NA; cdr3_nt: TGTGCCAGCAGTGCCATGGGCGGGCCTCAGAACACCGGGGAGCTGTTTTTT; cdr3_aa: CASSAMGGPQNTGELFF
clone_size: NA; j_call: TRBJ2-3; v_call: TRBV30; d_call: NA; cdr3_nt: TGTGCCTGGAATACCGGGAGCACAGATACGCAGTATTTT; cdr3_aa: CAWNTGSTDTQYF
clone_size: NA; j_call: TRBJ2-3; v_call: TRBV7-8; d_call: TRBD2; cdr3_nt: TGTGCCAGCAGCCTCGGACTAGCGTCAGATACGCAGTATTTT; cdr3_aa: CASSLGLASDTQYF
clone_size: NA; j_call: TRBJ2-1; v_call: TRBV11-3; d_call: NA; cdr3_nt: TGTGCCAGCAGCTTAGGGACGTCTGTTTACAATGAGCAGTTCTTC; cdr3_aa: CASSLGTSVYNEQFF
clone_size: NA; j_call: TRBJ2-1; v_call: TRBV4-2; d_call: TRBD2; cdr3_nt: TGTGCCAGCAGCCAAGAGACGGGGGGGAGGGGCAATGAGCAGTTCTTC; cdr3_aa: CASSQETGGRGNEQFF